Listed below are T cell receptor beta chains from one sample, sequenced in a study of T cell repertoires in cytomegalovirus infection. TCRdb analysed the reads with MiXCR anew, one entry per CDR3 protein. The table lists about 180,000 distinct CDR3 sequences, approximately 18% of them singletons. The sequenced material came from CD8+ T cells from PBMCs. The origin of the receptors is a human donor in good health (CMV status not recorded). Some clones in this sample may be carry-over from other donors' samples. Each CDR3 is given with its conserved first and last residue. Fields, in order: D gene, V gene, J gene, clone size, CDR3 protein, CDR3 DNA. D genes are given only for firm matches. Clone size is given for some rows only: seen once, a few or many times, or a class if the clone is expanded.

NA,TRBV6-8,TRBJ2-1,NA,CASSYRDGLYNEQFF,TGTGCCAGCAGTTACCGGGACGGCCTGTACAATGAGCAGTTCTTC
NA,TRBV11-2,TRBJ2-2,few,CASSPTWGAAVTGELFF,TGTGCCAGCAGCCCCACGTGGGGGGCCGCGGTCACCGGGGAGCTGTTTTTT
TRBD1,TRBV11-1,TRBJ1-2,NA,CASRTSTAQPEDRRFDYGYTF,TGTGCCAGCAGAACTTCCACGGCACAACCAGAGGACAGGCGTTTCGACTATGGCTACACCTTC
NA,TRBV6-6,TRBJ1-1,NA,CASSPLFGENTEAFF,TGTGCCAGCAGCCCGCTTTTTGGGGAAAACACTGAAGCTTTCTTT
TRBD1,TRBV20-1,TRBJ2-1,NA,CSARDGQGAYNEQFF,TGCAGTGCTAGAGACGGACAGGGGGCTTACAATGAGCAGTTCTTC
NA,TRBV20-1,TRBJ1-1,NA,CSARDQAGLKTEAFF,TGCAGTGCTAGAGATCAAGCGGGCCTGAAGACTGAAGCTTTCTTT
NA,TRBV4-1,TRBJ1-1,NA,CASSQDRGNGAFF,TGCGCCAGCAGCCAAGATCGCGGGAATGGAGCTTTCTTT
TRBD2,TRBV27,TRBJ2-7,many,CASSPSGGDRSYEQYF,TGTGCCAGCAGTCCCTCCGGGGGGGATAGGTCCTACGAGCAGTACTTC
NA,TRBV7-9,TRBJ1-1,many,CASSLTETGAFF,TGTGCCAGCAGCTTAACGGAGACGGGAGCTTTCTTT
NA,TRBV4-1,TRBJ2-3,few,CASSPRDLTNTDTQYF,TGCGCCAGCAGCCCCCGGGACCTTACTAACACAGATACGCAGTATTTT
TRBD1,TRBV15,TRBJ2-7,few,CATSSRGTGIKSYEQYF,TGTGCCACCAGCAGCCGCGGGACAGGGATAAAGTCGTACGAGCAGTACTTC
TRBD1,TRBV12-3/TRBV12-4,TRBJ2-3,many,CASIPTGTGSDTQYF,TGTGCCAGCATCCCTACGGGGACAGGGAGCGATACGCAGTATTTT
TRBD1,TRBV7-2,TRBJ1-1,NA,CASSLEGRGLGNTEAFF,TGTGCCAGCAGCTTAGAGGGTAGGGGGCTCGGGAACACTGAAGCTTTCTTT
TRBD2,TRBV27,TRBJ2-1,few,CASSDRGEAYNEQFF,TGTGCCAGCAGTGACCGGGGGGAGGCCTACAATGAGCAGTTCTTC
TRBD2,TRBV19,TRBJ2-1,few,CASSIPNLAGAYRYNEQFF,TGTGCCAGTAGTATCCCTAATTTAGCGGGGGCCTATCGCTACAATGAGCAGTTCTTC
NA,TRBV7-9,TRBJ1-5,few,CASSRPGAQQPQHF,TGTGCCAGCAGTCGCCCAGGGGCCCAGCAGCCCCAGCATTTT
NA,TRBV12-5,TRBJ2-5,few,CASGSPPEQETQYF,TGTGCTAGTGGTTCCCCACCGGAGCAAGAGACCCAGTACTTC
NA,TRBV10-3,TRBJ2-7,NA,CAISESKGQRPHF,TGTGCCATCAGTGAGTCGAAAGGACAGCGCCCGCACTTC
NA,TRBV9,TRBJ1-1,few,CASSVDGLGTEAFF,TGTGCCAGCAGCGTAGATGGGTTGGGCACTGAAGCTTTCTTT
NA,TRBV7-9,TRBJ2-1,NA,CASSFDRRPNEQFF,TGTGCCAGCAGCTTCGACCGACGCCCCAATGAGCAGTTCTTC
TRBD1,TRBV7-8,TRBJ1-5,few,CASSLAAGGLYQPQHF,TGTGCCAGCAGCTTAGCAGCAGGGGGCCTATATCAGCCCCAGCATTTT
TRBD2,TRBV9,TRBJ2-1,NA,CASSGPPSGGAWIEQFF,TGTGCCAGCAGCGGACCCCCATCCGGGGGGGCTTGGATTGAGCAGTTCTTC
NA,TRBV30,TRBJ1-1,NA,CAWSFGGYAGEAFF,TGTGCCTGGAGTTTTGGCGGCTACGCAGGTGAAGCTTTCTTT
TRBD1,TRBV7-9,TRBJ1-1,NA,CASSSRGQGLVNTEAFF,TGTGCCAGCAGCTCTAGAGGACAGGGGCTAGTGAACACTGAAGCTTTCTTT
NA,TRBV12-5,TRBJ2-2,NA,CASGRAPLSGELFF,TGTGCTAGTGGCCGCGCCCCTTTGTCCGGGGAGCTGTTTTTT